The clone carrying this T cell receptor beta chain was seen more than once but under ten times. Its antigen is still unknown. The sample belongs to a study of cytomegalovirus exposure and HLA in healthy donors. Study conclusions and caveats: According to the study, roughly 180 TCR beta chains were cytomegalovirus-associated.

13 Jbeta primers and 60 Vbeta primers were used for the PCR. Generated by immunoSEQ multiplex PCR, the TCRdb table keeps only in-frame clones and is missing some. Among roughly 98,000 clones listed, roughly 79% were seen once. The specimen sequenced was PBMCs. This TCR was recovered from a woman in her 70s in good health and CMV-seropositive.

The CDR3 DNA follows: TGTGCCAGCTCATCGGACAGGGAGTATGGCTACACCTTC. Its protein product is CASSSDREYGYTF. V usage is TRBV18 and J usage is TRBJ1-2; 8 bases fit TRBD1. V gave up 5 bases and J gave up 5 bases; unmatched junction bases: 4. The CDR3 consists of 13 residues. Per germline, CDR1 KGHSH and CDR2 LQKENI.